The TCR beta chain under discussion was sequenced for a study of T cell responses to AZD1222 COVID-19 vaccine. Generated by immunoSEQ multiplex PCR, the TCRdb table keeps only in-frame clones and is missing some. The table includes approximately 180,000 clones, 85% to 90% detected once. To note about this clone: Its antigen is as yet unknown.

The study, taken as a whole, reports: Nearly half of unique spike-specific TCRs reportedly avoided B.1.351 and B.1.1.7 mutated regions. The donor cohort was predominantly white British with a female majority, and clonal diversity may have been underestimated.

V lost 3 bases, J lost 6 bases, and 2 bases stayed unmatched. CDR3 length: 13 amino acids. From germline, CDR1 is SGHTA and CDR2 FQGNSA. V is TRBV7-2 and J is TRBJ2-1; 7 bases match TRBD2. The sequence was obtained from an adult in good health. The sequenced sample was peripheral blood, obtained on day 0 of AZD1222 vaccination. In DNA, the CDR3 is TGTGCCAGCAGCTTTCGGGGGGTCAATGAGCAGTTCTTC. It yields the protein CASSFRGVNEQFF.